The 8 T cell receptor beta chains reported below all come from one sample, sequenced in a study of T cell responses to AZD1222 COVID-19 vaccine. The protocol was immunoSEQ multiplex PCR, while the TCRdb copy is restricted to in-frame clones and leaves out a portion. The sample holds around 150,000 clones, about 92% seen once. The sequencing used peripheral blood, collected 28 days after the second AZD1222 dose. Every receptor here comes from an adult who received the AZD1222 COVID-19 vaccine.

The chain uses TRBV3-1 (or the pseudogene TRBV3-2) and TRBJ1-2; unclear D gene. Germline loops: CDR1 LGHDT, CDR2 YNNKEL (reference sequence). The CDR3 length is 12 residues. The ends were cut back, 7 bases at V and 6 bases at J, with 12 bases in the middle. The CDR3 DNA follows: TGTGCCAGCAAAAAGGGAGATCATGGCTACACCTTC. Protein product: CASKKGDHGYTF.

This clone was seen a single time. CDR3 region: CASSLVDRGYEQYF. Written as DNA, the CDR3 is TGTGCCAGCAGCTTGGTCGACAGGGGCTACGAGCAGTACTTC. J is TRBJ2-7 and V is TRBV5-6; 8 bases are shared with TRBD1. The CDR3 is 14 amino acids. V lost 0 bases to trimming and J lost 3 bases; unmatched junction nucleotides: 2. Germline loops: CDR1 SGHDT, CDR2 YYEEEE.

The rearrangement joins TRBV3-1 (or the pseudogene TRBV3-2) to TRBJ2-7, with a weak D call TRBD1 (5 bases). This CDR3 comprises 13 residues. Trimming cost V 7 bases and J 4 bases, with 14 bases left between them. Germline V gene lookup returns CDR1 LGHDT and CDR2 YNNKEL (reference sequence). CDR3 nucleotide sequence: TGTGCCAGCATGGAGACAGATACTTACGAGCAGTACTTC. The encoded protein is CASMETDTYEQYF.

The chain carries TRBV10-2 and TRBJ1-6; D gene unclear. This CDR3 has 13 amino acids. Germline CDR1 WSHSY, CDR2 SAAADI. V was trimmed by 5 bases and J by 10 bases, leaving 12 bases between them. The CDR3 is CASSSERRSPLHF. Written as DNA, the CDR3 is TGCGCCAGCAGTTCCGAACGAAGGTCACCCCTCCACTTT.

The V call is TRBV5-6, the J call TRBJ2-7; weak D call: TRBD1 (5 bases). V gave up 1 base and J gave up 3 bases, with 11 bases separating them. The CDR3 totals 14 residues. Looked up from germline, CDR1 is SGHDT and CDR2 is YYEEEE. CDR3 bases: TGTGCCAGCAGCTTGACAGGTAGGGTCTACGAGCAGTACTTC. This codes for CASSLTGRVYEQYF.

This clone was observed a single time. This chain joins TRBV30 and TRBJ1-6; D call uncertain. This CDR3 is 15 amino acids long. V lost 2 bases, J lost 6 bases, and 14 bases lay in between. The germline V gene encodes CDR1 GTSNPN and CDR2 SVGIG (reference sequence). The CDR3 DNA reads TGTGCCTGGAGTTGGAACCCGGAGGGTAATTCACCCCTCCACTTT. As protein: CAWSWNPEGNSPLHF.

The rearrangement links TRBV19 to TRBJ2-3, with D unclear. There are 15 residues in the CDR3. V was clipped by 1 base and J by 3 bases, with 11 bases between them. Germline CDR1 reads LNHDA; CDR2 reads SQIVND (reference sequence). The CDR3 reads CASSIGPAETDTQYF. The CDR3 DNA reads as TGTGCCAGTAGTATAGGGCCGGCAGAGACAGATACGCAGTATTTT.

The chain is built from TRBV5-4 and TRBJ1-6; D unresolved. Germline V lookup: CDR1 SGHNT, CDR2 YYREEE (reference sequence). V lost 4 bases, J lost 7 bases, and 9 bases lay in between. This CDR3 is built from 13 residues. The CDR3 nucleotides are TGTGCCAGCAGCGGCGAGCGGAATTCACCCCTCCACTTT. This gives the protein CASSGERNSPLHF.